The rows below give T cell receptor beta chains drawn from one sample of a study of blood T cell repertoires in COVID-19. TCRdb keeps only in-frame clones here, not all; method: immunoSEQ multiplex PCR. The sample lists 250,000 to 350,000 clones; around 91% were seen once. Sequencing used PBMCs or T cells enriched from blood (not recorded which). All receptors come from a woman aged 18-30 years with acute COVID-19. Both conserved end residues are part of each CDR3.

cdr3_length	v_call	j_call	cdr3_aa
12	TRBV10-3	TRBJ2-3	CAIKEGTDTQYF
15	TRBV13	TRBJ1-1	CASSLGTGLNTEAFF
15	TRBV11-3	TRBJ1-1	CASRPRKGLNTEAFF
16	TRBV19	TRBJ1-2	CASSTTPSTGGYGYTF
14	TRBV7-9	TRBJ2-1	CATRPTGIINEQFF
12	TRBV30	TRBJ2-1	CAWGDLEGPQFF
15	TRBV18	TRBJ2-7	CASSPLAGGSPEQYF
15	TRBV28	TRBJ1-1	CASSVYQGSSTEAFF
12	TRBV12-3/TRBV12-4	TRBJ2-2	CASSFSGGELFF
15	TRBV5-1	TRBJ2-1	CASSSSSGRAGEQFF
16	TRBV28	TRBJ2-3	CASRRTGTSGTDTQYF
13	TRBV30	TRBJ2-2	CAWSGGVTGELFF